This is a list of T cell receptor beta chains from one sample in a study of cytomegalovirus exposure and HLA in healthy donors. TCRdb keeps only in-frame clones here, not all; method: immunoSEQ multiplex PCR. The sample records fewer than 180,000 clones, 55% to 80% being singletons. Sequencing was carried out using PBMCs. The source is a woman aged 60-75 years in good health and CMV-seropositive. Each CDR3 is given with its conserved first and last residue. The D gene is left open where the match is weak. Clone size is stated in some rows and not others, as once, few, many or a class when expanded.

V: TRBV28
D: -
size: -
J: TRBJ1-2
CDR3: CASSLNYGYTF
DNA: TGTGCCAGCAGTCTTAACTATGGCTACACCTTC

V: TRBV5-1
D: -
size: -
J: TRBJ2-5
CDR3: CASSSLGREETQYF
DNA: TGCGCCAGCAGCTCCCTCGGGCGGGAAGAGACCCAGTACTTC

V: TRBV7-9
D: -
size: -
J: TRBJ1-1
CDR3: CSSSFSRIENTEAFF
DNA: TGTTCCAGCAGCTTTTCGCGTATCGAGAACACTGAAGCTTTCTTT

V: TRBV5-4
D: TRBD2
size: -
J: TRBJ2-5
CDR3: CASSRTSGIQETQYF
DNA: TGTGCCAGCAGCCGGACTAGCGGAATACAAGAGACCCAGTACTTC

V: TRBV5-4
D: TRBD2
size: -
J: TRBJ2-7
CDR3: CAKSLAGGVEQYF
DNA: TGTGCCAAATCTCTAGCGGGTGGGGTCGAGCAGTACTTC

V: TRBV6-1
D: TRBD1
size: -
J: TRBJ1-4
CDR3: CASSEERGQRNEKLFF
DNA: TGTGCCAGCAGTGAAGAGAGGGGACAGAGAAATGAAAAACTGTTTTTT

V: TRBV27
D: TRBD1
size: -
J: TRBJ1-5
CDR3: CASSYRGIEQPQHF
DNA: TGTGCCAGCAGTTACAGGGGGATAGAACAGCCCCAGCATTTT

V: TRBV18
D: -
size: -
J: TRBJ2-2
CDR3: CASSPTPNLDYAGELFF
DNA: TGTGCCAGCTCGCCCACTCCTAACCTCGACTACGCCGGGGAGCTGTTTTTT

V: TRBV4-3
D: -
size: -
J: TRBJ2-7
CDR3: CASSQEGGTGLHYEQYF
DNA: TGCGCCAGCAGCCAAGAAGGGGGGACGGGACTACACTACGAGCAGTACTTC

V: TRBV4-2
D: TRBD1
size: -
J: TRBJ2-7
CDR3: CASSQTWTGGSYEQYF
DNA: TGTGCCAGCAGCCAAACATGGACAGGGGGCTCCTACGAGCAGTACTTC

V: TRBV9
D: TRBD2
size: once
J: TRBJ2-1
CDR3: CASSEGLAGGDEQFF
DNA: TGTGCCAGCAGCGAGGGGCTAGCGGGTGGGGATGAGCAGTTCTTC

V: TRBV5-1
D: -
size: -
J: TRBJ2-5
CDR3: CASSFPTGQETQYF
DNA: TGCGCCAGCAGCTTTCCGACAGGCCAAGAGACCCAGTACTTC

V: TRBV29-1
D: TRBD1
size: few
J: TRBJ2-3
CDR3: CSVESGGTDTQYF
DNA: TGCAGCGTTGAATCAGGGGGTACAGATACGCAGTATTTT

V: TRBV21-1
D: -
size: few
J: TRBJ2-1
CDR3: CASSPQGLGPADEQFF
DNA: TGTGCCAGCAGCCCCCAGGGGTTGGGACCGGCGGATGAGCAGTTCTTC

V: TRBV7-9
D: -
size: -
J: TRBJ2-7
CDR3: CASSPWGDEQYF
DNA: TGTGCCAGCAGCCCTTGGGGGGACGAGCAGTACTTC

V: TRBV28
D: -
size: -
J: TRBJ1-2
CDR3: CASSLGGRPYGYTF
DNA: TGTGCCAGCAGTTTAGGTGGGCGCCCCTATGGCTACACCTTC

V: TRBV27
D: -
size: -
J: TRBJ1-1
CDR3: CASNTGTEAFF
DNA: TGTGCCAGCAACACGGGCACTGAAGCTTTCTTT

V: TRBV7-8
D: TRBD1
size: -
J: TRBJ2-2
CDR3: CASSLAAGGTGELFF
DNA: TGTGCCAGCAGCTTAGCGGCAGGGGGAACCGGGGAGCTGTTTTTT

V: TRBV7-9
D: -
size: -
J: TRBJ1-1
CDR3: CASSLGVGGDTEAFF
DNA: TGTGCCAGCAGCTTGGGAGTAGGGGGAGACACTGAAGCTTTCTTT

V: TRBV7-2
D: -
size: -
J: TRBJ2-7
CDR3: CASSLALAHEQYF
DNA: TGTGCCAGCAGCTTAGCACTAGCTCACGAGCAGTACTTC

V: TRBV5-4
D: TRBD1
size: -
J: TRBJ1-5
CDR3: CASSDGTGGVDQPQHF
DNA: TGTGCCAGCAGCGATGGGACAGGGGGCGTTGATCAGCCCCAGCATTTT

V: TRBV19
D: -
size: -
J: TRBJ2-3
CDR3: CASRRRTEADTQYF
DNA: TGTGCCAGTAGGAGAAGGACAGAGGCAGATACGCAGTATTTT

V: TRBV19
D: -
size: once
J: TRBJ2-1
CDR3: CASSIGSGRSYNEQFF
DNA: TGTGCCAGTAGTATAGGTAGCGGACGCTCCTACAATGAGCAGTTCTTC

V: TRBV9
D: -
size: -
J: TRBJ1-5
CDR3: CASSVAPSGSQDTQHF
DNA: TGTGCCAGCAGCGTAGCGCCTAGCGGGAGCCAAGATACGCAGCATTTT

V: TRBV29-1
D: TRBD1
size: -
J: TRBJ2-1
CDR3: CSVDGTGSYNEQFF
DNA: TGCAGCGTTGACGGGACAGGGTCTTACAATGAGCAGTTCTTC

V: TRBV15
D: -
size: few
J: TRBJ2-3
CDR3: CATSYGANPTDTQYF
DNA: TGTGCCACCAGTTATGGGGCGAACCCCACAGATACGCAGTATTTT

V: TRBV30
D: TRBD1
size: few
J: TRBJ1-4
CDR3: CAWSPGQGNEKLFF
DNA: TGTGCCTGGAGCCCCGGACAGGGGAATGAAAAACTGTTTTTT

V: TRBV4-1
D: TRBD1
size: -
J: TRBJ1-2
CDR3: CASSQDEQGLGYTF
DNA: TGCGCCAGCAGCCAAGATGAACAGGGGCTTGGCTACACCTTC

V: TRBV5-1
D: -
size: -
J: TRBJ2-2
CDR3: CASSLYGLANTGELFF
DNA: TGCGCCAGCAGCTTGTACGGTCTAGCGAACACCGGGGAGCTGTTTTTT

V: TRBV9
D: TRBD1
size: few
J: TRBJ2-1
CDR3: CASRDRGNEQFF
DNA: TGTGCCAGCAGGGACAGGGGCAATGAGCAGTTCTTC

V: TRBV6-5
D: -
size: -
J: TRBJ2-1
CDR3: CASNRGNNEQFF
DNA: TGTGCCAGCAACCGGGGTAATAATGAGCAGTTCTTC

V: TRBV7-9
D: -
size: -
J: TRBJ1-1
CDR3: CASSLDFAGAEAFF
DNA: TGTGCCAGCAGCTTAGATTTCGCGGGCGCTGAAGCTTTCTTT

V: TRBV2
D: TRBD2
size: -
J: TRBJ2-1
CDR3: CASSELTSGGNEQFF
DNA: TGTGCCAGCAGTGAATTGACTAGCGGGGGCAATGAGCAGTTCTTC

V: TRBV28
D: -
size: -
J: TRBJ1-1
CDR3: CASSNPTDGRAFF
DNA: TGTGCCAGCAGCAACCCAACGGACGGGAGGGCTTTCTTT

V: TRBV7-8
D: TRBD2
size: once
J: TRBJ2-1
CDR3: CASSPGLAGAYEQFF
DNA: TGTGCCAGCAGCCCGGGACTAGCGGGAGCATATGAGCAGTTCTTC

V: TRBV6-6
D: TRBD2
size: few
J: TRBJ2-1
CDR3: CASGPLTSGRELEQFF
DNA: TGTGCCAGCGGACCCCTGACTAGCGGGAGGGAGCTTGAGCAGTTCTTC

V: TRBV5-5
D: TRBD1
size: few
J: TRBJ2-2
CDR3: CASSLYYRGGGELFF
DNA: TGTGCCAGCAGCTTGTACTACAGGGGTGGCGGGGAGCTGTTTTTT

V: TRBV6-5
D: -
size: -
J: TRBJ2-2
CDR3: CASRQGNTGELFF
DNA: TGTGCCAGCAGACAGGGGAACACCGGGGAGCTGTTTTTT

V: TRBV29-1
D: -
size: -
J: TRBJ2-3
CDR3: CSVVRGPTDTQYF
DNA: TGCAGCGTTGTGCGGGGTCCCACAGATACGCAGTATTTT

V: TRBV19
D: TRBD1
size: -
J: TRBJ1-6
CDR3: CASTLTGRHSPLHF
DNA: TGTGCCAGTACCCTGACAGGGAGGCATTCACCCCTCCACTTT

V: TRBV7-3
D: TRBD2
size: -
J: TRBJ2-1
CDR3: CASSPSGRTNEQFF
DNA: TGTGCCAGCAGCCCTAGCGGGAGAACCAATGAGCAGTTCTTC

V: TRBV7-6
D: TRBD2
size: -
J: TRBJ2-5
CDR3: CASSPQSGGSKTQYF
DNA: TGTGCCAGCAGCCCTCAGAGCGGCGGGAGTAAGACCCAGTACTTC

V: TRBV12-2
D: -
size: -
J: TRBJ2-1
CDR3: CASRLQKNNEQFF
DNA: TGTGCAAGTCGCTTACAGAAAAACAATGAGCAGTTCTTC

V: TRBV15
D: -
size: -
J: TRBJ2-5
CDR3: CATSRGAGLPAQYF
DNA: TGTGCCACCAGCAGAGGGGCCGGCCTGCCGGCCCAGTACTTC